Listed below are T cell receptor beta chains from one sample, sequenced in a study of beta chain features in type 1 diabetes. Generated by immunoSEQ multiplex PCR, the TCRdb table keeps only in-frame clones and is missing some. Of under 400,000 clones in the sample, 15% to 20% are singletons; the top ten hold approximately 0.043%. Material: naive CD4+ T cells from blood. The receptors shown here come from a woman between 18 and 30 years old in good health. Each CDR3 is given with its conserved first and last residue. Fields, in order: clone size, J gene, V gene, D gene, CDR3 DNA, CDR3 protein. A D gene is named only where the DNA matches it firmly. Rows may omit the clone size; those that give it use once, few, many or a size class.

clone size: NA; J gene: TRBJ2-3; V gene: TRBV7-2; D gene: NA; CDR3 DNA: TGTGCCAGCAGTATGGTAGCGTTGAGCACAGATACGCAGTATTTT; CDR3 protein: CASSMVALSTDTQYF
clone size: NA; J gene: TRBJ2-7; V gene: TRBV21-1; D gene: NA; CDR3 DNA: TGTGCCAGCAACCCCCCCCGGTGGTACTCAACCTACGAGCAGTACTTC; CDR3 protein: CASNPPRWYSTYEQYF
clone size: few; J gene: TRBJ2-1; V gene: TRBV7-8; D gene: TRBD2; CDR3 DNA: TGTGCCAGCAGCTTAGCGCCGGCTAGCGGGGGGGCCTATGAGCAGTTCTTC; CDR3 protein: CASSLAPASGGAYEQFF
clone size: NA; J gene: TRBJ1-5; V gene: TRBV30; D gene: TRBD1; CDR3 DNA: TGTGCCTGGAGTGATGGACAGGGGTTGAGTCAGCCCCAGCATTTT; CDR3 protein: CAWSDGQGLSQPQHF
clone size: few; J gene: TRBJ2-3; V gene: TRBV9; D gene: TRBD2; CDR3 DNA: TGTGCCAGCAGCGTATGGTCGGGGGGTTCAGATACGCAGTATTTT; CDR3 protein: CASSVWSGGSDTQYF
clone size: NA; J gene: TRBJ1-4; V gene: TRBV4-1; D gene: NA; CDR3 DNA: TGCGCCAGCAGCCAATTAATAGGGGCTAATGAAAAACTGTTTTTT; CDR3 protein: CASSQLIGANEKLFF
clone size: few; J gene: TRBJ2-5; V gene: TRBV4-3; D gene: NA; CDR3 DNA: TGCGCCAGCAGCCAAGATCAAGAGCGGCCTAGGAGGACCCAGTACTTC; CDR3 protein: CASSQDQERPRRTQYF
clone size: once; J gene: TRBJ1-2; V gene: TRBV6-1; D gene: NA; CDR3 DNA: TGTGCCAGCAGTGCCAGGGGTGGCTACACCTTC; CDR3 protein: CASSARGGYTF
clone size: NA; J gene: TRBJ1-5; V gene: TRBV7-9; D gene: NA; CDR3 DNA: TGTGCCAGCAGCTTAGCGATGAGTGGCAATCAGCCCCAGCATTTT; CDR3 protein: CASSLAMSGNQPQHF
clone size: NA; J gene: TRBJ1-1; V gene: TRBV18; D gene: NA; CDR3 DNA: TGTGCCAGCTCACCAGGGGGGGAGGTTGAAGCTTTCTTT; CDR3 protein: CASSPGGEVEAFF
clone size: NA; J gene: TRBJ1-5; V gene: TRBV7-2; D gene: NA; CDR3 DNA: TGTGCCAGCAGCTTAGGTGAGAGTCAGCCCCAGCATTTT; CDR3 protein: CASSLGESQPQHF
clone size: NA; J gene: TRBJ1-2; V gene: TRBV19; D gene: NA; CDR3 DNA: TGTGCCAGTAGTATCTTCCCAGGGCGCAACTATGGCTACACCTTC; CDR3 protein: CASSIFPGRNYGYTF
clone size: NA; J gene: TRBJ2-7; V gene: TRBV13; D gene: NA; CDR3 DNA: TGTGCCAGCAGCTTATCAGGCGAGCAGTACTTC; CDR3 protein: CASSLSGEQYF
clone size: few; J gene: TRBJ2-1; V gene: TRBV7-3; D gene: TRBD2; CDR3 DNA: TGTGCCAGCTCCAGGGCTAGCGGGGGGGCGTATGAGCAGTTCTTC; CDR3 protein: CASSRASGGAYEQFF
clone size: few; J gene: TRBJ2-3; V gene: TRBV7-6; D gene: NA; CDR3 DNA: TGTGCCAGCAGCGTAGAAGGGAGGCGGGATGCAGATACGCAGTATTTT; CDR3 protein: CASSVEGRRDADTQYF
clone size: NA; J gene: TRBJ1-2; V gene: TRBV9; D gene: NA; CDR3 DNA: TGTGCCAGCAGCGTTGGTGGGCGCGGCTACACCTTC; CDR3 protein: CASSVGGRGYTF
clone size: few; J gene: TRBJ1-2; V gene: TRBV4-2; D gene: TRBD1; CDR3 DNA: TGTGCCAGCAGCACCAACAGGGGGCGCAACTATGGCTACACCTTC; CDR3 protein: CASSTNRGRNYGYTF
clone size: NA; J gene: TRBJ2-1; V gene: TRBV5-1; D gene: TRBD2; CDR3 DNA: TGCGCCAGCTCTCTGATGGGGGGGTACAATGAGCAGTTCTTC; CDR3 protein: CASSLMGGYNEQFF
clone size: NA; J gene: TRBJ1-2; V gene: TRBV25-1; D gene: TRBD1; CDR3 DNA: TGTGCCAGCAGTGAATGGAGCAGGGGGCGCAGAATCTCCTACACCTTC; CDR3 protein: CASSEWSRGRRISYTF
clone size: few; J gene: TRBJ1-2; V gene: TRBV2; D gene: NA; CDR3 DNA: TGTGCCAGCAGTGAATCGGGCTATGGCTACACCTTC; CDR3 protein: CASSESGYGYTF
clone size: few; J gene: TRBJ1-5; V gene: TRBV30; D gene: NA; CDR3 DNA: TGTGCCTGGAGTGTACAGGTCAATAGCAATCAGCCCCAGCATTTT; CDR3 protein: CAWSVQVNSNQPQHF
clone size: few; J gene: TRBJ1-1; V gene: TRBV6-1; D gene: NA; CDR3 DNA: TGTGCCAGCAACAGGGAAGGAAACACTGAAGCTTTCTTT; CDR3 protein: CASNREGNTEAFF
clone size: NA; J gene: TRBJ2-1; V gene: TRBV19; D gene: TRBD2; CDR3 DNA: TGTGCCAGCCTTTCAACCGGGACTAGCTTATCTGAGCAGTTCTTC; CDR3 protein: CASLSTGTSLSEQFF
clone size: NA; J gene: TRBJ1-1; V gene: TRBV5-1; D gene: NA; CDR3 DNA: TGCGCCAGCAGAGAGGGTACGGGCACTGAAGCTTTCTTT; CDR3 protein: CASREGTGTEAFF
clone size: NA; J gene: TRBJ2-7; V gene: TRBV4-1; D gene: NA; CDR3 DNA: TGCGCCAGCAGCCAAGCGATGGGGGGGGCCGAGCAGTACTTC; CDR3 protein: CASSQAMGGAEQYF
clone size: NA; J gene: TRBJ2-1; V gene: TRBV9; D gene: TRBD2; CDR3 DNA: TGTGCCAGCAGCTCAATAGCGGGAGGCAACAATGAGCAGTTCTTC; CDR3 protein: CASSSIAGGNNEQFF
clone size: NA; J gene: TRBJ2-1; V gene: TRBV25-1; D gene: TRBD1; CDR3 DNA: TGTGCCAGCTGGAGGGACAGGGGGCTCAATGAGCAGTTCTTC; CDR3 protein: CASWRDRGLNEQFF
clone size: NA; J gene: TRBJ2-7; V gene: TRBV7-2; D gene: TRBD2; CDR3 DNA: TGTGCCAGCAGTTATTCCTTAGCGGGAGGGGCCTACGAGCAGTACTTC; CDR3 protein: CASSYSLAGGAYEQYF
clone size: few; J gene: TRBJ2-1; V gene: TRBV23-1; D gene: TRBD2; CDR3 DNA: TGCGCCAGCACCATCGGGGGAGGTAGCGGGACCTACAATGAGCAGTTCTTC; CDR3 protein: CASTIGGGSGTYNEQFF
clone size: NA; J gene: TRBJ2-1; V gene: TRBV5-1; D gene: TRBD1; CDR3 DNA: TGCGCCAGCAGCACTGGACAGGTATCCTACAATGAGCAGTTCTTC; CDR3 protein: CASSTGQVSYNEQFF
clone size: few; J gene: TRBJ2-1; V gene: TRBV10-3; D gene: TRBD2; CDR3 DNA: TGTGCCATCAGTGAACCGGGAGGGAGGGATGAGCAGTTCTTC; CDR3 protein: CAISEPGGRDEQFF
clone size: few; J gene: TRBJ1-5; V gene: TRBV4-1; D gene: NA; CDR3 DNA: TGCGCCAGCAGCCAAGGGCAGGGTGGCAATCAGCCCCAGCATTTT; CDR3 protein: CASSQGQGGNQPQHF
clone size: few; J gene: TRBJ2-1; V gene: TRBV12-5; D gene: NA; CDR3 DNA: TGTGCTAGTGGTTTGGTACGGGGGACCTCCTCTATCTTC; CDR3 protein: CASGLVRGTSSIF
clone size: NA; J gene: TRBJ1-1; V gene: TRBV5-4; D gene: NA; CDR3 DNA: TGTGCCAGCAGGCCGGACTGGAACACTGAAGCTTTCTTT; CDR3 protein: CASRPDWNTEAFF
clone size: NA; J gene: TRBJ1-1; V gene: TRBV29-1; D gene: TRBD1; CDR3 DNA: TGCAGCGTTGTAAGGGACAGCTTCATGAACACTGAAGCTTTCTTT; CDR3 protein: CSVVRDSFMNTEAFF
clone size: NA; J gene: TRBJ2-1; V gene: TRBV19; D gene: TRBD2; CDR3 DNA: TGTGCCAGTAGTACCACAGCGGGACTCTACAATGAGCAGTTCTTC; CDR3 protein: CASSTTAGLYNEQFF
clone size: few; J gene: TRBJ2-6; V gene: TRBV27; D gene: NA; CDR3 DNA: TGTGCCAGCAGTTTCCTCCGGTCTGGGGCCAACGTCCTGACTTTC; CDR3 protein: CASSFLRSGANVLTF
clone size: few; J gene: TRBJ2-1; V gene: TRBV18; D gene: NA; CDR3 DNA: TGTGCCAGCTCACCTCTCCCAGGAGGCTCCTACAATGAGCAGTTCTTC; CDR3 protein: CASSPLPGGSYNEQFF
clone size: few; J gene: TRBJ1-4; V gene: TRBV7-2; D gene: NA; CDR3 DNA: TGTGCCAGCAGCTTACGCAGGGCAAATGAAAAACTGTTTTTT; CDR3 protein: CASSLRRANEKLFF
clone size: NA; J gene: TRBJ1-1; V gene: TRBV7-9; D gene: TRBD1; CDR3 DNA: TGTGCCAGCAGCTTAGGGGACAGCTTATTCACTGAAGCTTTCTTT; CDR3 protein: CASSLGDSLFTEAFF
clone size: few; J gene: TRBJ1-1; V gene: TRBV11-2; D gene: TRBD1; CDR3 DNA: TGTGCCAGCAGGTTTGGACAGGGATTCACTGAAGCTTTCTTT; CDR3 protein: CASRFGQGFTEAFF
clone size: NA; J gene: TRBJ2-5; V gene: TRBV5-4; D gene: NA; CDR3 DNA: TGTGCCAGCAGCCCAGGACTGCAAGAGACCCAGTACTTC; CDR3 protein: CASSPGLQETQYF
clone size: NA; J gene: TRBJ1-2; V gene: TRBV4-1; D gene: NA; CDR3 DNA: TGCGCCAGCAGCCAAGGGACGCGGGGAAGTCAATCTAACTATGGCTACACCTTC; CDR3 protein: CASSQGTRGSQSNYGYTF
clone size: NA; J gene: TRBJ2-3; V gene: TRBV9; D gene: TRBD2; CDR3 DNA: TGTGCCAGCAGCGTAGTAGCGGGAGATACGCAGTATTTT; CDR3 protein: CASSVVAGDTQYF
clone size: NA; J gene: TRBJ2-3; V gene: TRBV2; D gene: NA; CDR3 DNA: TGTGCCAGCAGCCCAGTTTCCTGGCAGTATTTT; CDR3 protein: CASSPVSWQYF
clone size: NA; J gene: TRBJ1-1; V gene: TRBV14; D gene: TRBD1; CDR3 DNA: TGTGCCAGCAGCCAAGGACAGGGGGCTAACACTGAAGCTTTCTTT; CDR3 protein: CASSQGQGANTEAFF